This T cell receptor (beta chain) came from a study of glioma-infiltrating T cells (dated by TCRdb to about 2016). For context, the study as a whole: TCR alpha- and beta-chain repertoires were sequenced from glioma tissue, non-neoplastic brain tissue and matched peripheral blood mononuclear cells. To measure how far tissue and blood T-cell populations diverged, each tissue-infiltrating repertoire was compared against the peripheral blood repertoire of the same patient. Three low-grade glioma patients, roughly 8 primary glioblastoma patients, and three non-glioma patients who contributed non-neoplastic brain tissue made up the paired cohort.

Comment on this clonotype: Its antigen is currently not known. No base quality information exists; no much larger clone differs at one position.

The paper's findings and limits, for the study overall: Tissue and blood shared very few CDR3 sequences, a result attributed to high CDR3 diversity and limited sampling. The group comparisons were based on small numbers of patients: three non-neoplastic, three low-grade glioma and several glioblastoma patients. VJ-independent divergence between tissue and blood was lower than expected in non-neoplastic patients but higher than expected in all gliomas, particularly low-grade gliomas.

CDR1 and CDR2 are read off the germline V gene (reference sequence) as LGHDT and YNNKEL. From the cysteine up to the phenylalanine, the CDR3 has a length of 15 residues. The CDR3 DNA has 45 bases and is translated from base 1. Deletion took 0 bases off V and 5 bases off J, with a span of 14 bases between the germline ends. TCR alpha and beta CDR3 regions were amplified with the iRepertoire nested amplicon-rescue multiplex PCR (arm-PCR) platform from RNA. The input for one-step reverse transcription and amplification was roughly 95-450 ng of either tissue mRNA or PBMC total RNA. After bead purification, a secondary multiplex PCR added Illumina adapters, and libraries were gel-purified between 200 and 400 bp. The libraries contained internal 6-nucleotide barcodes that were used for demultiplexing. The libraries were sequenced on an Illumina MiSeq using 2x220 or 2x250 nucleotide paired-end reads. Processing in the source paper ran as follows. FLASH 1.2.11 was used to merge paired reads, and BWA-MEM then aligned the reads to the GRCh37 human genome before TRA and TRB reads were extracted. For V and J assignment, an IMGT-derived reference of cassette sequences and CDR3 motifs that included pseudogenes was used. Reads were translated in three frames, and productive CDR3s were defined by a C…FGXG motif without stop codons. Clonotypes were defined as unique combinations of V-J cassette pair and CDR3 amino acid sequence. Hamming distance filtering was applied to reads, with thresholds set by the sequence error rate of each sample in mapped regions. The raw public reads went through TCRdb reprocessing: fastp at Q25, MiXCR clone calling, in-frame beta chains kept. One record per CDR3 amino acid sequence lists the most common genes and DNA. TCRdb's processing, not the authors', yielded these V and J calls. In all, the sample holds roughly 100,000 distinct CDR3 sequences, and about 30% of those were seen once. The ten most abundant clones make up 44% of the sample.

The receptor's source is a human donor with low-grade glioma or glioblastoma, undergoing nonglioma brain surgery, or in good health (not recorded which). The sample consisted of glioma tissue, nonneoplastic brain tissue, or PBMCs (not recorded which). The chain is encoded by TRBV3-1 joined to TRBJ2-7, with the D gene too uncertain to name. The sequence in DNA is TGTGCCAGCAGCCAAGACAGGCTAATATGGAACGAGCAGTACTTC. Translated, it gives CASSQDRLIWNEQYF.